These 10 T cell receptor beta chains were all obtained from the same sample, sequenced in a study of beta chain features in type 1 diabetes. Expressed TCRB transcripts got sequenced, as all isolated RNA was reverse transcribed. Profiling relied on immunoSEQ multiplex PCR, and the TCRdb table lists in-frame clones only, not all of them. The table records 350,000 to 400,000 clones, over 13% of them present only once. Sequences were obtained from naive CD4+ T cells from blood. These TCRs come from a woman aged 18-30 years in good health.

This chain uses TRBV4-1 with TRBJ2-3, with 7 bases fitting TRBD1. CDR3 length: 14 amino acids. CDR1 MGHRA and CDR2 YSYEKL come from the germline V gene. The J segment lost 14 bases and the V segment lost 0 bases, leaving 11 bases of the junction unmatched. The CDR3 is CASSQENRRQGGYF. Here the CDR3 DNA reads TGCGCCAGCAGCCAAGAGAATCGGCGACAGGGTGGGTATTTT.

The chain uses TRBV23-1 and TRBJ2-7; D call uncertain. TRBV23-1 has ORF status, its function being uncertain. CDR3 length: 14 amino acids. Trimming cost V 7 bases and J 6 bases, with 19 bases left between them. The CDR3 region has the DNA TGCGCCAGCACAAAAGGAGCTTGTTACTCCGAGCAGTACTTC. It encodes CASTKGACYSEQYF.

This clone was counted a few times. The J gene is TRBJ2-1, the V gene TRBV28; TRBD2 matches at 7 bases. Germline V lookup: CDR1 MDHEN, CDR2 SYDVKM. The CDR3 loop spans 16 amino acids. Trimming cost V 7 bases and J 9 bases; bases outside gene matches: 18. The CDR3 coding sequence is TGTGCCAGCACTATGCGCGGGAGTCCCGCAATCCGTGAGCAGTTCTTC. Amino acids: CASTMRGSPAIREQFF.

The V and J genes are TRBV5-4 and TRBJ2-2, with D possibly matching TRBD1 (5 bases). V was shortened by 3 bases and J by 2 bases, with 8 bases between the two germline ends. Germline V lookup: CDR1 SGHNT, CDR2 YYREEE (reference sequence). The CDR3 sequence is 14 residues long. The CDR3 loop is CASSSDINTGELFF. The CDR3 DNA reads as TGTGCCAGCAGCTCGGACATAAACACCGGGGAGCTGTTTTTT.

The J gene is TRBJ1-4, the V gene TRBV4-1; D perhaps matches TRBD1 (5 bases). V lost 2 bases, J lost 8 bases, and 9 bases lay in between. CDR3 length equals 13 residues. Per germline, CDR1 MGHRA and CDR2 YSYEKL. CDR3 region: CASSQQGWEKLFF. The CDR3 DNA reads as TGCGCCAGCAGCCAACAGGGTTGGGAAAAACTGTTTTTT.

This clone was observed a few times. This chain joins TRBV30 and TRBJ2-7, with D hard to call. Trimming left V 0 bases short and J 7 bases short, with 16 bases between. The germline gives CDR1 GTSNPN, CDR2 SVGIG (reference sequence). The CDR3 sequence is 14 residues long. The CDR3 bases are TGTGCCTGGAGTGTATTAGACATCCGTCGGGAGCAGTACTTC. Its translation: CAWSVLDIRREQYF.

A few counts support this clone. The V call is TRBV28, the J call TRBJ2-7; the D gene is possibly TRBD1 (6 bases). Trimming cost V 7 bases and J 7 bases, with 20 bases left between them. Germline CDR1 is MDHEN and CDR2 is SYDVKM. This CDR3 spans 14 amino acids. The CDR3 reads CASTDSGVLKEQYF. The CDR3 region has the DNA TGTGCCAGCACGGACTCAGGGGTCTTGAAGGAGCAGTACTTC. The entire variable domain, with the rest obtained from reference TRBV28 and TRBJ2-7, is as follows: DVKVTQSSRYLVKRTGEKVFLECVQDMDHENMFWYRQDPGLGLRLIYFSYDVKMKEKGDIPEGYSVSREKKERFSLILESASTNQTSMYLCASTDSGVLKEQYFGPGTRLTVT.

This rearrangement joins TRBV5-4 to TRBJ1-4; tentative D call: TRBD1 (6 bases). CDR3 length equals 15 residues. Deletions cut 4 bases from V and 9 bases from J, with 19 bases between. CDR1 is SGHNT, CDR2 YYREEE, per germline (reference sequence). The CDR3 nucleotides read TGTGCCAGCAGCAGCTACAGGGATGGCGTGCAAAAACTGTTTTTT. Translation: CASSSYRDGVQKLFF.

The chain couples TRBV28 to TRBJ1-5, with 8 bases aligning to TRBD1. This CDR3 spans 15 amino acids. Germline CDR1 reads MDHEN; CDR2 reads SYDVKM. The trim removed 5 bases at V and 2 bases at J, leaving 5 bases unmatched. Here the CDR3 reads CASSVPGQGNQPQHF. As DNA, the CDR3 is TGTGCCAGCAGTGTACCGGGACAGGGCAATCAGCCCCAGCATTTT.

This clone was detected a few times. The chain links TRBV27 to TRBJ1-2; 9 bases align to TRBD1. This CDR3 region has 15 residues. Germline CDR1 MNHEY, CDR2 SMNVEV (reference sequence). J lost 4 bases, V lost 6 bases, and 9 bases had no gene match. The CDR3 region is CASRVITGGLYGYTF. The DNA of the CDR3 is TGTGCCAGCAGAGTGATCACAGGGGGCCTCTATGGCTACACCTTC.